This TCR beta chain came from a study of blood T cell repertoires in COVID-19. Study information: Sample material is recorded as cDNA or gDNA derived from T cells, B-cell-depleted T cells, or PBMCs.

In the authors' workflow: Amplification from reference gene primers served as the basis for estimated nucleated cell counts. Measured with immunoSEQ multiplex PCR; TCRdb has only the in-frame clones, and not every one. For V, J and clone size, that table is used; D and trimming come from the DNA. Of about 170,000 clones listed, approximately 74% are singletons. The CDR3 covers 15 residues. Germline trimming cut 1 base from V and 7 bases from J; bases unmatched to any gene: 6. Germline loops: CDR1 MDHEN, CDR2 SYDVKM. Sequencing used peripheral blood. The rearrangement joins TRBV28 to TRBJ1-5; TRBD1 matches 8 bases. The clonotype was recovered from a woman of 80 years or more with acute or convalescent COVID-19. The CDR3 DNA sequence: TGTGCCAGCAGTTTATCCAGGGGGCTCGGGCAGCCCCAGCATTTT. It encodes CASSLSRGLGQPQHF.